These 18 T cell receptor beta chains were all obtained from the same sample, sequenced in a study of T cell repertoires in cytomegalovirus infection (dated by TCRdb to about 2019). The sequencer listed for this sample is Illumina HiSeq 1500. The public reads were run again by TCRdb, first through fastp at Q25 and then through MiXCR, and only productive beta chains were kept. Each CDR3 protein appears once, grouped with its most common genes and DNA. The sample has around 270,000 distinct CDR3 sequences on record, over 8% of them singletons. The ten largest clones take up roughly 16% of the sample. The sequenced sample consisted of PBMCs. These receptors were taken from a human donor in good health (CMV status not recorded). Some clones in this sample may be carry-over from other donors' samples.

This clonotype was recorded a few times. The chain carries TRBV20-1 and TRBJ2-1; 9 positions match TRBD1. The germline V gene has CDR1 DFQATT and CDR2 SNEGSKA (reference sequence). This CDR3 region has 13 residues. Trimming at V came to 8 bases and at J to 7 bases, leaving 9 bases not matched to a gene. The CDR3 here is CSTDRGVNNEQFF. CDR3 nucleotide sequence: TGCAGTACCGACAGGGGGGTAAATAATGAGCAGTTCTTC.

V and J are TRBV20-1 and TRBJ1-1; D gene ambiguous. This CDR3 is built from 11 residues. Germline V lookup: CDR1 DFQATT, CDR2 SNEGSKA (reference sequence). V was clipped by 6 bases and J by 6 bases, with 11 bases between them. The CDR3 is CSATDVPEAFF. DNA of the CDR3: TGCAGTGCCACGGATGTGCCTGAAGCTTTCTTT.

The chain is built from TRBV5-1 and TRBJ2-3, with TRBD1 identical over 7 bases. Germline V lookup: CDR1 SGHRS, CDR2 YFSETQ. The CDR3 extends over 17 amino acids. The trim removed 4 bases at V and 2 bases at J, leaving 13 bases unmatched. The chain's CDR3 is CASSTGQAVGSTDTQYF. The CDR3 DNA sequence: TGCGCCAGCAGCACCGGACAGGCTGTGGGTTCCACAGATACGCAGTATTTT.

V gene TRBV5-8 combines with J gene TRBJ2-6; either TRBD1 or TRBD2 may fit D (5 bases each). CDR1 is SGHTS, CDR2 YDEGEE, per germline. The ends were cut back, 5 bases at V and 2 bases at J, with 11 bases in the middle. The CDR3 runs to 15 residues. The CDR3 loop reads CASRPWGTGANVLTF. The CDR3 region has the DNA TGTGCCAGCAGACCATGGGGGACTGGGGCCAACGTCCTGACTTTC.

This clonotype showed up just a few times. This CDR3 is CASSLQRQGNTEAFF. CDR3 nucleotide sequence: TGTGCCAGCAGCCTACAGCGACAGGGGAACACTGAAGCTTTCTTT. This sequence joins TRBV7-3 and TRBJ1-1; TRBD1 matches 7 bases. Looked up from germline, CDR1 is SGHTA and CDR2 is FQGTGA. CDR3 length: 15 residues. V trimming: 5 bases; J trimming: 1 base; junction bases outside the gene matches: 7.

This clonotype showed up many times. The rearrangement joins TRBV30 to TRBJ2-1, with D unresolved. V shed 3 bases and J shed 0 bases, with 27 bases lying between them. This CDR3 has 20 residues. CDR1 is GTSNPN, CDR2 SVGIG, per germline (reference sequence). This chain's CDR3 is CAWSPGPGPRTMSSYNEQFF. The CDR3 DNA reads TGTGCCTGGAGCCCCGGCCCAGGTCCCCGGACCATGAGCTCCTACAATGAGCAGTTCTTC.

This clonotype was seen at least ten times. V gene TRBV7-2 combines with J gene TRBJ2-3, with D unclear. CDR3 length: 13 residues. Deletions cut 7 bases from V and 11 bases from J, with 19 bases between. CDR1 is SGHTA and CDR2 is FQGNSA in the germline V gene. The CDR3 region is CASTTLTAVWQYF. CDR3 in DNA: TGTGCCAGCACCACTCTTACTGCCGTGTGGCAGTATTTT. The full variable domain, completed using reference TRBV7-2 and TRBJ2-3, is GAGVSQSPSNKVTEKGKDVELRCDPISGHTALYWYRQSLGQGLEFLIYFQGNSAPDKSGLPSDRFSAERTGGSVSTLTIQRTQQEDSAVYLCASTTLTAVWQYFGPGTRLTVL.

This chain links TRBV20-1 with TRBJ2-1; no firm D call. V was pared by 2 bases and J by 0 bases, with 20 bases between. Germline V gene lookup returns CDR1 DFQATT and CDR2 SNEGSKA (reference sequence). The CDR3 has 18 residues. CDR3 sequence reads: CSARRIPLQTSSYNEQFF. For the CDR3, the DNA is TGCAGTGCTAGACGGATCCCTCTGCAAACGAGCTCCTACAATGAGCAGTTCTTC.

This clonotype was picked up many times. V and J are TRBV7-2 and TRBJ2-5, with 7 nucleotides matching TRBD1. J was trimmed by 4 bases and V by 5 bases; bases with no gene match: 4. The CDR3 spans 13 residues. The germline gives CDR1 SGHTA, CDR2 FQGNSA. This chain's CDR3 is CASSLQGLETQYF. CDR3 DNA sequence: TGTGCCAGCAGCCTACAGGGGTTAGAGACCCAGTACTTC.

This clonotype showed up many times. This sequence joins TRBV27 and TRBJ1-6; 9 bases agree with TRBD1. Germline assignment: CDR1 MNHEY and CDR2 SMNVEV (reference sequence). The CDR3 runs 18 residues. The trim removed 6 bases at V and 10 bases at J, leaving 19 bases unmatched. The CDR3 is CASSRQGTGLGGYSPLHF. CDR3 nucleotide sequence: TGTGCCAGCAGCCGGCAGGGGACAGGGTTAGGGGGCTACTCACCCCTCCACTTT.

Many counts were recorded for this clonotype. The CDR3 nucleotides are TGTGCCAGCAGTTTCGGGACTAGCGTGGCCAATGAGCAGTTCTTC. It encodes CASSFGTSVANEQFF. The V and J genes are TRBV12-3 or TRBV12-4 and TRBJ2-1; 10 bases are shared with TRBD2. The CDR3 consists of 15 residues. The V segment lost 3 bases and the J segment 6 bases; nucleotides outside the gene matches: 5.

At least ten counts were recorded for this clonotype. This chain connects TRBV6-2 or TRBV6-3 to TRBJ2-1; 8 nucleotides agree with TRBD2. CDR1 and CDR2 from the germline V gene are MNHEY and SVGEGT. The CDR3 loop spans 17 amino acids. V dropped 5 bases and J dropped 5; count of bases not matched to a gene: 14. This CDR3 is CASSALVSSGRDNEQFF. CDR3 DNA: TGTGCCAGCAGTGCCCTGGTCTCTAGCGGGCGAGACAATGAGCAGTTCTTC.

The chain uses TRBV7-2 and TRBJ1-1; D not resolved. The V and J ends lost 5 bases and 0 bases respectively, with 10 bases between them. CDR3 length equals 14 residues. CDR1 and CDR2 (germline): SGHTA, FQGNSA. The CDR3 nucleotides read TGTGCCAGCAGCAAAGAACCCATGAACACTGAAGCTTTCTTT. It specifies CASSKEPMNTEAFF.

This clonotype has ten or more counts. The gene calls are TRBV4-3 and TRBJ2-3; TRBD2 matches at 8 bases. The length of the CDR3 is 18 residues. V gave up 0 bases and J gave up 2 bases; unmatched junction bases: 10. The germline V gene encodes CDR1 LGHNA and CDR2 YSLEER. In nucleotides, the CDR3 is TGCGCCAGCAGCCAAGATCCCGGGCCAGCGGGGGTCACAGATACGCAGTATTTT. Translated, it gives CASSQDPGPAGVTDTQYF.

This clonotype was seen repeatedly, ten times or more. CDR3 bases: TGTGCCAGCAGCCCCGGGGGGGGCCTCGGGGAGGGCTACACCTTC. It yields the protein CASSPGGGLGEGYTF. The chain links TRBV7-2 to TRBJ1-2; tentatively, D is TRBD1 (6 bases). Germline V gene data show CDR1 as SGHTA and CDR2 as FQGNSA. The CDR3 length is 15 residues. The ends were cut back, 5 bases at V and 8 bases at J, with 21 bases in the middle.

The chain links TRBV19 to TRBJ2-2; 8 bases agree with TRBD2. V shed 5 bases and J 2 bases; nucleotides not matched to a gene: 10. CDR1 and CDR2 (germline): LNHDA, SQIVND (reference sequence). The CDR3 consists of 17 residues. CDR3 residues: CASSWQAGALNTGELFF. For the CDR3, the DNA is TGTGCCAGTAGTTGGCAAGCGGGGGCCCTAAACACCGGGGAGCTGTTTTTT.

There are a few counts of this clonotype. J is TRBJ2-7 and V is TRBV7-2, with a weak D call TRBD1 (6 bases). The germline V gene has CDR1 SGHTA and CDR2 FQGNSA. Trimming shortened V by 6 bases and J by 2 bases, and 17 bases separated the two germline ends. The CDR3 loop spans 15 amino acids. CDR3 amino acids: CASSPQGSPAYEQYF. The CDR3 coding sequence is TGTGCCAGCAGTCCACAGGGCTCCCCAGCCTACGAGCAGTACTTC.

This clonotype was recorded many times. The chain couples TRBV28 to TRBJ1-1; no clear D gene. The V end lost 6 bases, the J end lost 11 bases, and 13 bases lay between the germline ends. Germline V lookup: CDR1 MDHEN, CDR2 SYDVKM. The CDR3 is 11 residues long. The DNA for the CDR3 is TGTGCCAGCAGCAGAACAATAGAGGCTTTCTTT. Protein product: CASSRTIEAFF.